This TCR beta chain was sequenced during a study of cytomegalovirus exposure and HLA in healthy donors (dated by TCRdb to 2015 to 2018). Study-level background: According to an earlier analysis of 550 to 750 of the donors, about 180 million T cells yielded roughly 110 million unique TCR beta sequences and about 300 Gb of sequence data. All discovery cohort repertoires had been generated on a single sequencing platform. Typing coverage varied by locus: roughly 620-630 donors for A, B, C, DRB1 and DQB1; 522 for DQA1; nearly 610 for DPA1; 450 to 480 for DPB1. The study was designed to test whether signatures of past pathogen exposure could be identified by cataloging public T cell receptors. The study profiled the T cell repertoires of around 700 subjects by immunosequencing and related them to cytomegalovirus serostatus. To decide whether each TCR beta V gene segment behaved as functional or pseudogenic, an earlier analysis of several hundred of the donors relied on high-throughput TCR beta sequencing. Donor age, sex, ethnicity and CMV serostatus were collected together with the repertoire data. Both class I and class II loci were covered by HLA typing, at four-digit resolution. A later genetic analysis took genome-wide SNP genotypes for about 55% of the 666 donors and used that subset as a discovery cohort. An early release covering just under 650 HLA-typed donors comprised approximately 300 gigabases of sequencing data and 85 million to 100 million unique TCR sequences. Besides the first cohort of approximately 710 subjects, a separate validation cohort made up of roughly 120 different subjects was used. A handful of DR-DQ haplotypes were handled as single units for association and clustering because linkage in the cohort was strong. To study patterns of TCR occurrence, a later analysis re-analyzed previously published TCR beta repertoires from more than 550 donors and added high-resolution HLA genotyping. Of the approximately 400 genotyped donors, over 70% fell in the genetic ancestry cluster associated with self-reported Caucasian donors. The study combined high-throughput TCR immunosequencing, statistical association of individual TCRs with disease status, and machine learning to predict cytomegalovirus infection status. Across 398 genotyped donors of the cohort, an average of roughly 250,000 unique TCR beta nucleotide sequences per donor were sequenced, and approximately 17% of those sequences were non-productive. In the later analysis, no new phenotypic data were used to find candidate immune exposures; instead, reliance was placed on TCR beta sequences and their occurrence across donors.

The receptor library was made with the immunoSEQ multiplex PCR assay. A mixture of 60 forward primers for TCR Vbeta segments and 13 reverse primers for TCR Jbeta segments was used in the multiplex PCR. Amplification of the CDR3 region of rearranged TCR beta genes was performed with a multiplex PCR assay on genomic DNA. Amplified TCR beta libraries were sequenced as 87-base-pair reads on the Illumina HiSeq System. The original pipeline was this. Across the 666 repertoires, a later analysis counted some 81 million unique TCR beta chains, 9 million to 14 million of which were shared by at least two donors. Raw reads were error-corrected and collapsed into unique sequences with a nearest-neighbor algorithm that merged closely related sequences to remove PCR and sequencing errors. V, D and J gene segments were assigned by aligning CDR3 sequences to IMGT reference sequences. Each retained sequence needed at least a six-nucleotide match to both a V gene segment and a J gene segment. Rearrangements were called productive when the CDR3 lacked stop codons and stayed in frame with V and J; all others were non-productive. CDR3 was defined by IMGT convention, running from the second conserved V-encoded cysteine to the conserved J-encoded phenylalanine. The earlier analysis of about 560 of the donors excluded any sequence lacking an unambiguous match to a single V gene segment. An earlier analysis of 587 of the donors classified V segments as functional when productive rearrangements were above 56.7% and as segregating when the standard deviation between donors was above 5%. A statistical classification framework was built for diagnosing cytomegalovirus status from the catalog of TCR beta chain sequences. A later analysis assigned V and J genes by comparing TCR nucleotide sequences with IMGT/GENE-DB human TR gene sequences. The TCRdist pipeline was used in a later analysis to assign CDR3 sequences and most-parsimonious VDJ recombination scenarios. In a later analysis, each TCR beta chain was defined by its CDR3 amino acid sequence together with its V-gene family, and reads lacking a unique V-gene family were excluded. To address suspected cross-contamination and a sequencing artifact, a later analysis removed approximately 600 highly shared, low-generation-probability nucleotide sequences. For each public chain, a later analysis derived a clonal expansion index from normalized ranks of inferred template counts within each repertoire. In a later analysis, generation probabilities were computed using a VDJ recombination model fitted to out-of-frame rearrangements, and the results were checked against IGoR. Hypergeometric tests were used in a later analysis to score TCR-TCR, TCR-HLA and TCR-CMV co-occurrence, with a repertoire-size bias correction applied to the TCR pairs. False discovery rates were estimated in a later analysis by permuting HLA or CMV assignments 20 times. In a later analysis, co-occurring TCRs were grouped with DBSCAN, and TCRdist sequence similarity was added when clustering was performed within HLA-allele-positive subsets. Co-occurrence clustering excluded repertoires with fewer than 30,000 or more than 120,000 public chains, plus five with anomalous nucleotide sharing. Held by TCRdb, this immuneACCESS table contains in-frame sequences only and omits some clones. Under half of the omission traces to an unresolved V gene where checked; the cause of the rest is unknown. Clone size and V and J calls were adopted from that table, with D and trimming inferred from the DNA. For this sample the table gives over 150,000 clones, of which roughly 84% were detected only once. The ten largest clones add up to around 1.2% of the sample.

Overall study results and their limits: Presence/absence analyses assumed roughly uniform sequencing depth across donors, an assumption that may not hold. In vitro tests confirmed that a few of the cytomegalovirus-associated TCR beta chains recognize cytomegalovirus antigens. Compared with the approximately 670-donor mean, donors in an Asian-associated ancestry cluster had fewer N-insertions in productive TCRs, according to a later genetic analysis. In a later analysis, HLA-associated TCR beta chains showed more clonal expansion and lower generation probabilities than non-associated chains that were equally common. Because some donors lacked HLA typing at each locus, the association tests relied only on the typed subset. The classifier was reported to diagnose cytomegalovirus status with high specificity and sensitivity in both the original cohort and the validation cohort. The authors suggested that the approach could potentially be extended to other disease states and immunological phenotypes. Across donors, most TCR sequences were observed very rarely, whereas some public TCRs were present in many individuals. According to a later analysis, most CMV-associated TCR beta chains appeared to be HLA-restricted, and the HLA associations seemed to be driven largely by CMV exposure. Strong co-occurrence of HLA alleles, especially DR and DQ, made assigning TCR associations to individual alleles difficult. A further reported finding was that TCR beta sequences accurately predicted the HLA-A and HLA-B alleles for most subjects in the first cohort. The study listed 170 or so TCR beta chains as associated with cytomegalovirus. At a false discovery rate of 0.05, a later analysis linked 16,951 TCR beta sequences to specific HLA alleles. According to a later analysis, TCR association rates differed among HLA loci, with DRB1 alleles showing the most associated TCRs and HLA-C alleles showing the fewest. In an earlier analysis of around 600 of the donors, most TCR beta V segments appeared in productive rearrangements about 87% or about 30% of the time, broadly matching IMGT annotations. In a later genetic analysis, a missense DCLRE1C variant was associated with V-gene and J-gene trimming of TCR beta chains, and the association was replicated in an independent cohort. The cohort was sequenced for TCR beta chains only, and without alpha or paired-chain data the features that could be detected were limited. Correlated functional status among segregating V segments might be attributable to linkage disequilibrium, but an unknown experimental factor could not be ruled out. Around 16 rarely observed V segments, including chromosome 9 orphons, were excluded from the earlier analysis of several hundred of the donors because counts were too low. For the cohort, immune exposure information was limited to CMV serostatus. A later analysis reported that several top co-occurrence clusters appeared linked to parvovirus B19, influenza, CMV and Epstein-Barr virus. Some IMGT-functional V segments, including TRBV6-2 and TRBV6-3, could not be distinguished by the 87-base-pair reads and were therefore excluded. A cluster of highly shared sequence variants was judged likely to be a technical artifact of the sequencing pipeline.

Per the germline V gene, SNHLY is the CDR1 and FYNNEI is the CDR2. The CDR3 covers 13 residues, taking in both the cysteine and the phenylalanine. The read is trimmed to its CDR3 DNA, 39 bases read in frame from base 1. The cohort consisted of 600 to 750 healthy bone marrow donors. At the time of sampling, all cohort members were nominally healthy, though unrecorded immune exposures were likely present. The donor tested CMV seropositive and was one of the 289 seropositive cohort members. A peripheral blood sample was provided by each donor, and peripheral blood mononuclear cells were used for TCR beta sequencing. Genomic DNA was extracted from the blood cell samples with the Qiagen DNeasy Blood Extraction Kit. The table lists this clone with a few counts. What this receptor recognizes is not known. At one end the junction does not follow the germline gene, possibly because of a read error.

Sequenced input: PBMCs. This sequence originates from a girl aged 2 to 9 in good health and CMV-seropositive. The chain links TRBV2 with TRBJ1-1, with the identity of the D gene unclear. The base sequence is TGTGCCAGCAGGCACGTAGCGGGCACTGAAGCTCTCTTT. Translated, this is CASRHVAGTEALF.